Below are 12 T cell receptor beta chains sequenced from a single sample in a study of T cells after yellow fever vaccination. MiXCR, applied by TCRdb to the 5' RACE reads, yields one record per CDR3 protein. This sample has hundreds of thousands of distinct CDR3 sequences, with 19% found just once. Sequencing was performed on PBMCs, taken 15 days after the yellow fever booster vaccination. Every receptor here comes from a man younger than 40 who received the YFV17D yellow fever vaccine.

This clonotype showed up just a few times. The V gene is TRBV7-9, the J gene TRBJ2-2; D is perhaps TRBD1 (6 bases). The V end was cut by 4 bases, the J end by 4 bases, with 13 bases between. This CDR3 is 15 amino acids long. Germline lookup yields CDR1 SEHNR and CDR2 FQNEAQ (reference sequence). The CDR3 nucleotides read TGTGCCAGCAGCTGGACAGAGGGGGTCACCGGGGAGCTGTTTTTT. This gives the protein CASSWTEGVTGELFF.

The gene calls are TRBV5-1 and TRBJ1-4; D is possibly TRBD1 (6 bases). V was trimmed by 0 bases and J by 8 bases, leaving 14 bases between them. Per germline, CDR1 SGHRS and CDR2 YFSETQ. The CDR3 is 15 amino acids. CDR3 residues: CASSLEPGAREKLFF. The CDR3 bases are TGCGCCAGCAGCTTGGAGCCGGGGGCGAGAGAAAAACTGTTTTTT.

This clonotype has a handful of counts. This chain connects TRBV5-1 to TRBJ2-1; TRBD2 matches at 8 bases. The CDR3 is 15 residues long. Trimming cost V 0 bases and J 6 bases; bases outside gene matches: 5. Per germline, CDR1 SGHRS and CDR2 YFSETQ. CDR3 sequence (DNA): TGCGCCAGCAGCTTGGGGGCTAGCGGGTTCAATGAGCAGTTCTTC. Protein product: CASSLGASGFNEQFF.

A few counts support this clonotype. The CDR3 reads CASSIMGSRINQPQHF. The DNA of the CDR3 is TGTGCCAGTAGTATAATGGGGTCCAGGATCAATCAGCCCCAGCATTTT. The genes are TRBV19 and TRBJ1-5, with no clear D. The germline CDR1 and CDR2 sequences are LNHDA and SQIVND (reference sequence). The CDR3 contains 16 residues. The ends were cut back, 2 bases at V and 3 bases at J, with 14 bases in the middle.

The chain couples TRBV5-6 to TRBJ2-5; possible D gene TRBD2, 7 bases. Germline V gives CDR1 SGHDT, CDR2 YYEEEE. The CDR3 is 14 amino acids. With 6 bases removed from V and 1 base from J, the gap between germline ends came to 13 bases. For the CDR3, the DNA is TGTGCCAGCACTGGGGGGGGCCCCCAAGAGACCCAGTACTTC. It yields the protein CASTGGGPQETQYF.

V usage is TRBV29-1 and J usage is TRBJ2-7; the D is unclear. The CDR3 loop spans 12 amino acids. V was shortened by 3 bases and J by 5 bases, with 11 bases between the two germline ends. The V gene's germline CDR1 is SQVTM and CDR2 ANQGSEA. CDR3 in amino acids: CSVDLGSDEQYF. For the CDR3, the DNA is TGCAGCGTTGATTTAGGATCGGACGAGCAGTACTTC.

The rearrangement joins TRBV2 to TRBJ1-1, with D possibly being TRBD1 (5 bases). V was cut by 4 bases and J by 0 bases, with 18 bases left in between. CDR1 and CDR2 from the germline V gene are SNHLY and FYNNEI. CDR3 length: 17 amino acids. CDR3 protein: CASSGQGAAPLNTEAFF. CDR3 bases: TGTGCCAGCAGTGGTCAAGGGGCCGCGCCCTTGAACACTGAAGCTTTCTTT.

This clonotype was picked up a small number of times. The chain recombines TRBV10-3 with TRBJ2-5; D perhaps matches TRBD2 (5 bases). There are 13 residues in the CDR3. Trimming shortened V by 0 bases and J by 9 bases, and 11 bases separated the two germline ends. The germline V gene encodes CDR1 ENHRY and CDR2 SYGVKD. The DNA for the CDR3 is TGTGCCATCAGTGAGTCCGGTACGGAGGCCCAGTACTTC. It specifies CAISESGTEAQYF.

This clonotype appeared a few times. The chain has TRBV12-3 or TRBV12-4 and TRBJ1-1; D remains unclear. The CDR3 runs 13 residues. Deletions cut 6 bases from V and 3 bases from J, with 11 bases between. Here the CDR3 DNA reads TGTGCCAGCAGCTCGAACGGTTACACTGAAGCTTTCTTT. It codes for CASSSNGYTEAFF.

This clonotype has more than one count but fewer than ten. This sequence joins TRBV20-1 and TRBJ2-5; no clear D gene. Per the germline V gene, CDR1 is DFQATT and CDR2 is SNEGSKA (reference sequence). Trimming left V 5 bases short and J 1 base short, with 5 bases between. The CDR3 consists of 11 residues. The CDR3, as DNA: TGCAGTGCTGTGGGCCAAGAGACCCAGTACTTC. It codes for CSAVGQETQYF.

V and J are TRBV20-1 and TRBJ1-6; D possibly corresponds to TRBD1 (5 bases). This CDR3 has 15 residues. Germline loops: CDR1 DFQATT, CDR2 SNEGSKA (reference sequence). The germline V and J ends were trimmed by 5 bases and 7 bases, with 18 bases remaining between them. CDR3 DNA: TGCAGTGCTCCGCAATTGACAGACTCCAATTCACCCCTCCACTTT. This translates into CSAPQLTDSNSPLHF.

The V call is TRBV7-2, the J call TRBJ2-7; D not resolved. Trimming removed 5 bases at V and 3 bases at J, with 14 bases between. The V gene's germline CDR1 is SGHTA and CDR2 FQGNSA. The CDR3 contains 14 residues. The CDR3 DNA reads TGTGCCAGCAGCCCAGCGTCGGCTCACTACGAGCAGTACTTC. This sequence encodes CASSPASAHYEQYF. The full variable domain, in which reference TRBV7-2 and TRBJ2-7 provide the parts outside the CDR3, is GAGVSQSPSNKVTEKGKDVELRCDPISGHTALYWYRQSLGQGLEFLIYFQGNSAPDKSGLPSDRFSAERTGGSVSTLTIQRTQQEDSAVYLCASSPASAHYEQYFGPGTRLTVT.